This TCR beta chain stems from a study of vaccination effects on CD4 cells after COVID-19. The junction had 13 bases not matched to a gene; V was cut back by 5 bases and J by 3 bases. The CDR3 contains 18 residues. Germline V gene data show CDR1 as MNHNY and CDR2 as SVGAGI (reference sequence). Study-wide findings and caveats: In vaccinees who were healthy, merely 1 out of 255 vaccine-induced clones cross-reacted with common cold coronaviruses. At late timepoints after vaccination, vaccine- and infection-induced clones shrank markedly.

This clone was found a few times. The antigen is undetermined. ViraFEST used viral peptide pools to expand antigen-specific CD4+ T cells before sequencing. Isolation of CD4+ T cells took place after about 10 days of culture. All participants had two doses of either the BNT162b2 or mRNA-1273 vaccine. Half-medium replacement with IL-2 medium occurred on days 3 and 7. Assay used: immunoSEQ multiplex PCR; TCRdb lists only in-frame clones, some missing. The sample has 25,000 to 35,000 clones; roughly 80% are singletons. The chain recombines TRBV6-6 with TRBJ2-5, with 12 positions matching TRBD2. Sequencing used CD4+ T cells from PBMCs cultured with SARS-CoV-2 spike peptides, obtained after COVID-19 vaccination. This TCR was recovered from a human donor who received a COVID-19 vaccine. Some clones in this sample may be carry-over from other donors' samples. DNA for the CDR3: TGTGCCAGCAGTCCCAGCTCTAGCGGGGGGGCCAGAGAAGAGACCCAGTACTTC. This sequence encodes CASSPSSSGGAREETQYF.